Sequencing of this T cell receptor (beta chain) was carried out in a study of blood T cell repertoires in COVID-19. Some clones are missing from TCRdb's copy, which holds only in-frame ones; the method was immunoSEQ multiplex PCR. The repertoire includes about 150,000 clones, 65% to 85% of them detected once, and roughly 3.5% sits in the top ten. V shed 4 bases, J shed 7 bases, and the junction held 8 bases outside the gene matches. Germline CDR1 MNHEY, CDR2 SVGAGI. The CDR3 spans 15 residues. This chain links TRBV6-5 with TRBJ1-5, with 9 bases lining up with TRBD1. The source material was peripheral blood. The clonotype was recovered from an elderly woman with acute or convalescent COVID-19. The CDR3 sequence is CASSWDRDYQQPQHF. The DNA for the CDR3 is TGTGCCAGCAGTTGGGACAGGGATTATCAGCAGCCCCAGCATTTT.